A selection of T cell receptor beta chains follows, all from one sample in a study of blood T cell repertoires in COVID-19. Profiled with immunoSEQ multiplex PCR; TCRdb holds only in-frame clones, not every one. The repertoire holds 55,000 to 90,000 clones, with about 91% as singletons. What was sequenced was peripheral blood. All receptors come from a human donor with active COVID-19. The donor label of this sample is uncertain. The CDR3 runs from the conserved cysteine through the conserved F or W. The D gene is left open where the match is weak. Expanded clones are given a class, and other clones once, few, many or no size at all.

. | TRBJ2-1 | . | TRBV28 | TGTGCCAGCAGTTCTCATAGCGGTAATTACAATGAGCAGTTCTTC | CASSSHSGNYNEQFF
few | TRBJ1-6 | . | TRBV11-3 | TGTGCCAGCAGCTTAGGGCAGAACAATTCACCCCTCCACTTT | CASSLGQNNSPLHF
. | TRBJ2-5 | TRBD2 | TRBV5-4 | TGTGCCAGCAGTAGAGACTGGACTAGCGGCCAAGAGACCCAGTACTTC | CASSRDWTSGQETQYF
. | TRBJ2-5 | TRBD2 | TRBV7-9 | TGTGCCAGCAGCTTAGCTAGCGGGCAAGAGACCCAGTACTTC | CASSLASGQETQYF
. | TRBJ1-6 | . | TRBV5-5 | TGTGCCAGCAGCTTGGGGACACTAAATAATTCACCCCTCCACTTT | CASSLGTLNNSPLHF
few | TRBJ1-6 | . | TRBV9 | TGTGCCAGCAGCGCTGCCTATAATTCACCCCTCCACTTT | CASSAAYNSPLHF
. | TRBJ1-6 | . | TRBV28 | TGTGCCAGCAGTTTAAATCAGGTCCCCCTCCACTTT | CASSLNQVPLHF
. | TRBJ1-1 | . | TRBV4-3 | TGCGCCAGCAGCCAAATAGCCGCGTCCGAAGCTTTCTTT | CASSQIAASEAFF
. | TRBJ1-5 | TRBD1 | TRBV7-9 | TGTGCCAGCAGCTCAGTCCCGACAGGGGACGGGGCGTGGCAGCCCCAGCATTTT | CASSSVPTGDGAWQPQHF
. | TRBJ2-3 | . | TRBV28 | TGTGCCAGCATTCCTGGCGCTGGAGGATCTAGCACAGATACGCAGTATTTT | CASIPGAGGSSTDTQYF
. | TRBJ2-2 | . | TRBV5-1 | TGCGCCAGCAGCTTGGTGGCAGGGAACACCGGGGAGCTGTTTTTT | CASSLVAGNTGELFF
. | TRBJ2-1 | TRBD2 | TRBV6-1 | TGTGCCAGCAGTGAACTAGCGGGAGGCTACAATGAGCAGTTCTTC | CASSELAGGYNEQFF
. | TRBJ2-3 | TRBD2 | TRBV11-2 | TGTGCCAGCAGCCCACTAGCGGGAATGGGGACAGATACGCAGTATTTT | CASSPLAGMGTDTQYF
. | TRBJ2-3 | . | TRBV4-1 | TGCGCCAGCAGCCAAGATATAGGGAGAGATACGCAGTATTTT | CASSQDIGRDTQYF
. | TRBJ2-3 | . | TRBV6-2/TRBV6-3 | TGTGCCAGCAGTTACTCTGGAGGCACAGATACGCAGTATTTT | CASSYSGGTDTQYF
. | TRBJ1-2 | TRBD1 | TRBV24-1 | TGTGCCACCAGTGATTCGGGCAGGGGGTTTGGCTACACCTTC | CATSDSGRGFGYTF
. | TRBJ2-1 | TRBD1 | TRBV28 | TGTGCCAGCAGTTGGACAGGGGTAAATGAGCAGTTCTTC | CASSWTGVNEQFF
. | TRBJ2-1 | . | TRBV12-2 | TGTGCAAGTCGCTTAAGACTAGCGGCCTCCTACAATGAGCAGTTCTTC | CASRLRLAASYNEQFF
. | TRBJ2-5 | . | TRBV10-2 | TGCGCCAGCACCCAACTGCTAAAAGAGACCCAGTACTTC | CASTQLLKETQYF
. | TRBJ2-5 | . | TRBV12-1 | TGTGCCAGCAGCGCCCGGGGGGGAGCAGAGACCCAGTACTTC | CASSARGGAETQYF
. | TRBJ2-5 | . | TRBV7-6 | TGTGCCAGCAGCTTAGGGGCCGGCGTGGGAGCAGAGACCCAGTACTTC | CASSLGAGVGAETQYF
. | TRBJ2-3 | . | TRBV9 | TGTGCCAGCAGCGTACGGCAGGGGATCACAGATACGCAGTATTTT | CASSVRQGITDTQYF
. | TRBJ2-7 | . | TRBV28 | TGTGCCAGCAGTTTTTCTCCCCTCAGGGGCCCTAACTACGAGCAGTACTTC | CASSFSPLRGPNYEQYF
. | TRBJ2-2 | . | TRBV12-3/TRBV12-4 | TGTGCCAGCTCCAAGGAGGGGGGGGAGCTGTTTTTT | CASSKEGGELFF
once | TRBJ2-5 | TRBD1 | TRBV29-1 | TGCAGCGTCCTATTATGGACAGGACCGGAGACCCAGTACTTC | CSVLLWTGPETQYF
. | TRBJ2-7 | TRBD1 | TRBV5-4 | TGTGCCAGCAGCGCCGGACAGGGCGTATCCTACGAGCAGTACTTC | CASSAGQGVSYEQYF
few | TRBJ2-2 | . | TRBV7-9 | TGTGCCAGCAGCCGACTAGGCCTGGCGAACACCGGGGAGCTGTTTTTT | CASSRLGLANTGELFF
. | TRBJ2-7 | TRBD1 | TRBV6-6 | TGTGCCAGCAGTTACTCGTCAACAGGGGCCCCAGGCGAGCAGTACTTC | CASSYSSTGAPGEQYF
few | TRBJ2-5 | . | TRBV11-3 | TGTGCCAGCAGCTCGCGGGCCAGTGAGGAGACCCAGTACTTC | CASSSRASEETQYF